This T cell receptor beta chain was retrieved from a study of STAT5B mutations in CD4+ large granular lymphocyte leukemia. Study results and limitations: Compared with healthy controls (2/35), patient top clones favored TRBV06 (8/27).

This clone was seen a few times. The antigen is unknown. Clones were sequenced by immunoSEQ multiplex PCR, and TCRdb holds only the in-frame ones, with some missing. The sample yields about 40,000 clones, about four fifths seen once. Germline trimming cut 2 bases from V and 8 bases from J; bases unmatched to any gene: 6. This CDR3 region has 13 residues. The germline V gene encodes CDR1 SQVTM and CDR2 ANQGSEA. The chain uses TRBV29-1 and TRBJ1-2, with 9 bases lining up with TRBD1. What was sequenced was CD4+ T cells from blood buffy coats. The receptor's source is a human donor in good health. The CDR3 DNA follows: TGCAGCGTTGAAAAAGGGACAGGGACGGGCTACACCTTC. Translation: CSVEKGTGTGYTF.